This T cell receptor beta chain was captured by sequencing in a study of shared clonotypes between healthy human individuals. Produced via immunoSEQ multiplex PCR; TCRdb's table is partial and in-frame only. The sample lists about 510,000 clones; roughly 85% were seen once. In germline, CDR1 is MNHEY, CDR2 SMNVEV (reference sequence). There are 14 residues in the CDR3. The clonotype was recovered from a woman aged 40 to 50 in good health. Some clones in this sample may be carry-over from other donors' samples. The sequencing input was PBMCs. V is TRBV27 and J is TRBJ2-5, with 9 bases aligning to TRBD1. Near its end, the DNA agrees better with TRBJ2-7, so the J call may be wrong. Here the CDR3 DNA reads TGTGCCAGCAGTCTGGACAGGGGAGGCTACGAGCAGTACTTC. This sequence encodes CASSLDRGGYEQYF.